This is a list of T cell receptor beta chains from one sample in a study of T cells in Graves' hyperthyroidism and ophthalmopathy. TCRdb re-analysed the multiplex PCR reads in MiXCR, keeping a single row per CDR3 protein. The sample has hundreds of thousands of distinct CDR3 sequences, around 15% seen once; the top ten hold roughly 10%. Sequenced sample: blood. The source of these receptors is a woman younger than 35 with Graves' hyperthyroidism. The CDR3 runs from the conserved cysteine through the conserved F or W. A D gene is named only where the DNA matches it firmly. The size of a clone is reported for some rows only, either as once, few or many, or as a class for expanded clones.

v_call,j_call,clone_size,d_call,cdr3_aa,cdr3_nt
TRBV30,TRBJ1-5,many,NA,CAWSSRAQPQHF,TGTGCCTGGAGTTCCAGGGCCCAGCCCCAGCATTTT
TRBV24-1,TRBJ2-1,many,TRBD2,CATSMTSGRRGNEQFF,TGTGCCACCAGTATGACTAGCGGGAGGAGGGGGAATGAGCAGTTCTTC
TRBV6-1,TRBJ1-2,many,TRBD1,CASSEAHDRGNYGYTF,TGTGCCAGCAGTGAAGCACACGACAGGGGAAACTATGGCTACACCTTC
TRBV30,TRBJ1-4,many,NA,CAWSGRRAASTNEKLFF,TGTGCCTGGAGTGGGAGGAGGGCAGCCTCAACTAATGAAAAACTGTTTTTT
TRBV10-2,TRBJ2-5,many,NA,CASVGSVGAQETQYF,TGCGCCAGCGTGGGGTCGGTCGGTGCCCAAGAGACCCAGTACTTC
TRBV9,TRBJ2-7,few,TRBD2,CASSVDPSGSYEQYF,TGTGCCAGCAGCGTAGATCCTAGCGGGTCCTACGAGCAGTACTTC
TRBV18,TRBJ1-5,many,TRBD1,CASSQDRGADLNQPQHF,TGTGCCAGCTCACAAGACAGGGGTGCCGACCTAAATCAGCCCCAGCATTTT
TRBV30,TRBJ2-7,many,NA,CAWSVPGPSYEQYF,TGTGCCTGGAGTGTACCGGGGCCTTCATACGAGCAGTACTTC
TRBV2,TRBJ2-7,many,NA,CASSEGESSYEQYF,TGTGCCAGCAGTGAAGGGGAGAGCTCCTACGAGCAGTACTTC
TRBV4-2,TRBJ1-1,NA,TRBD1,CASSRQTGADTEAFF,TGTGCCAGCAGCCGACAGACAGGGGCGGACACTGAAGCTTTCTTT
TRBV7-2,TRBJ2-5,many,NA,CASSFPGAVGETQYF,TGTGCCAGCAGCTTCCCGGGGGCCGTCGGAGAGACCCAGTACTTC
TRBV19,TRBJ1-2,NA,NA,CASSAGGDGYTF,TGTGCCAGTAGTGCCGGGGGCGATGGCTACACCTTC
TRBV28,TRBJ2-7,NA,TRBD2,CASSSPAGGSYEQYF,TGTGCCAGCAGTTCCCCAGCGGGAGGGTCCTACGAGCAGTACTTC
TRBV14,TRBJ2-3,many,NA,CASSQDWSGASTDTQYF,TGTGCCAGCAGCCAGGACTGGAGCGGAGCTAGCACAGATACGCAGTATTTT
TRBV2,TRBJ1-1,many,NA,CASRSRGGQAFF,TGTGCCAGCAGGTCACGGGGGGGCCAAGCTTTCTTT
TRBV12-3/TRBV12-4,TRBJ1-2,NA,TRBD1,CASGSGGAGYTF,TGTGCCAGCGGGTCAGGGGGTGCTGGCTACACCTTC
TRBV7-2,TRBJ2-1,NA,TRBD1,CASSPSRNRGQGSNEQFF,TGTGCCAGCAGCCCTTCAAGAAACAGGGGACAGGGGAGCAATGAGCAGTTCTTC
TRBV7-9,TRBJ2-3,many,TRBD2,CASSSYIAGGTDTQYF,TGTGCCAGCAGCTCCTATATAGCGGGGGGCACAGATACGCAGTATTTT
TRBV4-1,TRBJ2-1,NA,NA,CASSQARGGFNEQFF,TGCGCCAGCAGCCAAGCCCGTGGCGGGTTTAACGAGCAGTTCTTC
TRBV9,TRBJ2-3,NA,TRBD2,CASSVEGAGGDTQYF,TGTGCCAGCAGCGTAGAAGGGGCGGGAGGAGATACGCAGTATTTT
TRBV6-2/TRBV6-3,TRBJ2-7,NA,NA,CASSPWGRDSYEQYF,TGTGCCAGCTCCCCTTGGGGACGAGACAGCTACGAGCAGTACTTC
TRBV7-2,TRBJ1-2,few,NA,CASSFGGVGYTF,TGTGCCAGCAGCTTCGGGGGTGTGGGCTACACCTTC
TRBV9,TRBJ1-1,few,NA,CASSVAGTPATEAFF,TGTGCCAGCAGCGTTGCCGGGACCCCTGCCACTGAAGCTTTCTTT
TRBV27,TRBJ2-7,NA,NA,CASPKHRDNLGEQYF,TGTGCCAGCCCAAAACATCGTGATAACCTAGGGGAGCAGTACTTC
TRBV20-1,TRBJ2-3,few,NA,CSARVGDTQYF,TGCAGTGCTAGAGTAGGAGATACGCAGTATTTT
TRBV18,TRBJ2-7,NA,NA,CASSPRDKGEQYF,TGTGCCAGCTCACCAAGAGACAAGGGCGAGCAGTACTTC
TRBV19,TRBJ1-2,NA,NA,CASSIAGTATNYGYTF,TGTGCCAGTAGTATCGCCGGGACGGCGACTAACTATGGCTACACCTTC